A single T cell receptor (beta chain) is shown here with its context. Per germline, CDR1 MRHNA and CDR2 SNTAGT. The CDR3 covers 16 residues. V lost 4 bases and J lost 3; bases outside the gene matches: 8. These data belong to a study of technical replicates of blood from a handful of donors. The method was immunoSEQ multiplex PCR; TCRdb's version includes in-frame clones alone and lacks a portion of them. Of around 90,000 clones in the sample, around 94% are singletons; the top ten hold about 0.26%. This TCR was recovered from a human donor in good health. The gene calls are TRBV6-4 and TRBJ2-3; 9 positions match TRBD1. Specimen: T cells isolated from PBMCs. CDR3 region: CASSVSTGGGTDTQYF. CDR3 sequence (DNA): TGTGCCAGCAGTGTCTCAACAGGGGGCGGGACAGATACGCAGTATTTT.